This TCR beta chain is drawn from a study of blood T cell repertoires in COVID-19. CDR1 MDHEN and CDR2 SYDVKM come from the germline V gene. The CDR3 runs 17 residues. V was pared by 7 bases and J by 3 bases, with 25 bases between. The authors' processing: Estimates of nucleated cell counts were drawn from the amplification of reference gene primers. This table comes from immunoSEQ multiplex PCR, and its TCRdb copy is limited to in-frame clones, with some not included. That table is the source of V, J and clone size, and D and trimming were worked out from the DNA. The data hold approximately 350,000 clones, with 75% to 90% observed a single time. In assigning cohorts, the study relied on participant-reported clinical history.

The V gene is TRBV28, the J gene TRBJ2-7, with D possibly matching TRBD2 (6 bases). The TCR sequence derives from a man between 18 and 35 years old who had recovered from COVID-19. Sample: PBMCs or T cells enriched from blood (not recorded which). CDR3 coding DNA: TGTGCCAGCAAGCCCACCTTCAGGGCCCCGGAGGGCTACGAGCAGTACTTC. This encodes CASKPTFRAPEGYEQYF.